Each of the 6 T cell receptor beta chains below was sequenced from the same sample in a study of T cell responses to AZD1222 COVID-19 vaccine. Measured with immunoSEQ multiplex PCR; TCRdb has only the in-frame clones, and not every one. Of roughly 90,000 clones in the sample, around 90% are singletons; the top ten hold under 5%. Sequences were derived from peripheral blood, sampled on day 0 of MenACWY control vaccination. Source of these receptors: an adult in good health.

V usage is TRBV7-8 and J usage is TRBJ2-3; 13 bases line up with TRBD2. V shed 3 bases, J shed 1 base, and the junction held 7 bases outside the gene matches. In germline, CDR1 is SGHVS, CDR2 FQNEAQ. This CDR3 region has 18 residues. CDR3 nucleotides: TGTGCCAGCAGCTTCGGACTAGCGGGAGAGAAGGGCACAGATACGCAGTATTTT. Protein: CASSFGLAGEKGTDTQYF.

The V call is TRBV19, the J call TRBJ2-3; D may correspond to TRBD1 or TRBD2 (5 bases each). V was shortened by 4 bases and J by 3 bases, with 11 bases between the two germline ends. Germline V lookup: CDR1 LNHDA, CDR2 SQIVND (reference sequence). The CDR3 has 14 residues. CDR3 DNA: TGTGCCAGTAGTACTAGCTGGGGGACAGATACGCAGTATTTT. The encoded protein is CASSTSWGTDTQYF.

This clone was detected a few times. The V call is TRBV2, the J call TRBJ2-7, with 10 positions matching TRBD1. Germline V gene sequence: CDR1 SNHLY, CDR2 FYNNEI. The V and J ends lost 6 bases and 7 bases, in that order; junction bases with no gene match: 6. The CDR3 is 13 amino acids. The CDR3 protein is CASRDRGTREQYF. In DNA form, the CDR3 reads TGTGCCAGCAGGGACAGGGGGACGAGGGAGCAGTACTTC.

For the CDR3, the DNA is TGTGCCAGCAGTCATAGGGGGGGGGACTATAACTATGGCTACACCTTC. This sequence encodes CASSHRGGDYNYGYTF. The chain carries TRBV27 and TRBJ1-2; tentatively, D is TRBD1 (6 bases). The CDR3 contains 16 residues. The germline V gene has CDR1 MNHEY and CDR2 SMNVEV (reference sequence). Trimming stripped 5 bases from V and 1 base from J, with 17 bases between.

This clone has just one count. This CDR3 is CASSNGPKETQYF. The CDR3 DNA reads as TGTGCCAGCAGTAACGGGCCTAAAGAGACCCAGTACTTC. V and J are TRBV6-2 or TRBV6-3 and TRBJ2-5; no clear D. The V gene's germline CDR1 is MNHEY and CDR2 SVGEGT. V lost 5 bases to trimming and J lost 3 bases, with 10 bases between them. The CDR3 loop spans 13 amino acids.

V usage is TRBV27 and J usage is TRBJ2-7, with 12 positions matching TRBD2. Germline-derived CDR1 and CDR2 are MNHEY and SMNVEV (reference sequence). The CDR3 extends over 15 amino acids. Germline trimming cut 3 bases from V and 6 bases from J; bases unmatched to any gene: 6. This chain's CDR3 is CASSLTSGSSSEQYF. In DNA, the CDR3 is TGTGCCAGCAGTTTGACTAGCGGGAGCTCAAGCGAGCAGTACTTC.